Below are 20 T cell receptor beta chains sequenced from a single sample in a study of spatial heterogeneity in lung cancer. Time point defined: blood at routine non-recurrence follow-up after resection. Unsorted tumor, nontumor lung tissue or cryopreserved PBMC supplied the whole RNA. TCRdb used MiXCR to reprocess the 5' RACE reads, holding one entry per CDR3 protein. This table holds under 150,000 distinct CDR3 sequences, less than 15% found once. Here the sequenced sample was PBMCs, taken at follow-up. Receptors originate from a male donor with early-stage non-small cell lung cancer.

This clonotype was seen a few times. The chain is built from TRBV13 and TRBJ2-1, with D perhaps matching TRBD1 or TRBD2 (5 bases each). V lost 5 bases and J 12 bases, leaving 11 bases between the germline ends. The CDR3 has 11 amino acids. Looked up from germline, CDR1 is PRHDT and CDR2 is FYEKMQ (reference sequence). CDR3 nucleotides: TGTGCCAGCAGCCCCCTGGGACCGCAGTTCTTC. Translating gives CASSPLGPQFF.

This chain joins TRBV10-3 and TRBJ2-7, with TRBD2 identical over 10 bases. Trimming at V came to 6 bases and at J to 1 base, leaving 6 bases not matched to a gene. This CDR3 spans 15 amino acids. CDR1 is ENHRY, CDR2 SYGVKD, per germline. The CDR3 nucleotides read TGTGCCATCAGCCCCCAGCGGGGGGGATCCTACGAGCAGTACTTC. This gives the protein CAISPQRGGSYEQYF.

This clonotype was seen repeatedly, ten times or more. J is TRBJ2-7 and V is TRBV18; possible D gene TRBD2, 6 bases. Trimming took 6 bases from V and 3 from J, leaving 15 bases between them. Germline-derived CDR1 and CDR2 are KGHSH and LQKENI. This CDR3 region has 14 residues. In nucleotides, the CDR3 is TGTGCCAGCTCCCCTGCCGGGACTGACTACGAGCAGTACTTC. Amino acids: CASSPAGTDYEQYF.

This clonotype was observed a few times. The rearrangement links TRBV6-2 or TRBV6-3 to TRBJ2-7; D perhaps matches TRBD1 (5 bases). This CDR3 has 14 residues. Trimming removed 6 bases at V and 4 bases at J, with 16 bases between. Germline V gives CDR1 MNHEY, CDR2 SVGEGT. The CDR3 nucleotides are TGTGCCAGCAGCACTTACGACCAGGGTTACGAGCAGTACTTC. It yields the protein CASSTYDQGYEQYF.

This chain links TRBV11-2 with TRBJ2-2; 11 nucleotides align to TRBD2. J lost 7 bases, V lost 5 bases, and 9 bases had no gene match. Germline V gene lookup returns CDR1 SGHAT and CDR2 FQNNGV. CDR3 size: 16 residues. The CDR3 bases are TGTGCCAGCAGCACTCGACTAGCGGGGTTCGGCGGGGAGCTGTTTTTT. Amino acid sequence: CASSTRLAGFGGELFF.

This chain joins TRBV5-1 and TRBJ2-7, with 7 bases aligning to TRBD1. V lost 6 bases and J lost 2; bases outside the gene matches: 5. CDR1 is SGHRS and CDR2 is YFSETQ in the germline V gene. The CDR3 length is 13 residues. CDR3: CASTGTAPYEQYF. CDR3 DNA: TGCGCCAGCACAGGGACAGCCCCCTACGAGCAGTACTTC.

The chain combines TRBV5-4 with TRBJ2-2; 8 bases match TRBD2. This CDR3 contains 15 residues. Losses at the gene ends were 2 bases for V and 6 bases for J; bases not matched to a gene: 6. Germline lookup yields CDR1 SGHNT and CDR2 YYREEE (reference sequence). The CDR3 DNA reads TGTGCCAGCAGCTTAGCGGGGGCGGCCGCCGGGGAGCTGTTTTTT. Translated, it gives CASSLAGAAAGELFF.

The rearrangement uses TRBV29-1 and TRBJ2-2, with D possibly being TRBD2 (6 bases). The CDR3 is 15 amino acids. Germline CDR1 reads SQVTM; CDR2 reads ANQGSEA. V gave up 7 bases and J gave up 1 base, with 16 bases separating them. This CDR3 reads CSGREGGLNTGELFF. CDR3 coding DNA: TGCAGCGGGAGGGAAGGAGGGCTGAACACCGGGGAGCTGTTTTTT.

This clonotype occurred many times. Here the CDR3 DNA reads TGTGCCAGCAGAACAGGGCCTGAGCAGTACTTC. It yields the protein CASRTGPEQYF. This sequence joins TRBV7-2 and TRBJ2-7, with TRBD1 as a possible D gene (6 bases). In germline, CDR1 is SGHTA, CDR2 FQGNSA. Trimming cost V 6 bases and J 7 bases, with 10 bases left between them. The CDR3 loop spans 11 amino acids.

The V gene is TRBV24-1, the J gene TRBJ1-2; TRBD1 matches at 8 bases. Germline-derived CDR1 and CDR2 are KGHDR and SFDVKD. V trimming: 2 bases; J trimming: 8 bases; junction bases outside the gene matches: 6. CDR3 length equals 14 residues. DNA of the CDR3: TGTGCCACCAGTGATTCCAGGACAGGGTTCGGCTACACCTTC. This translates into CATSDSRTGFGYTF.

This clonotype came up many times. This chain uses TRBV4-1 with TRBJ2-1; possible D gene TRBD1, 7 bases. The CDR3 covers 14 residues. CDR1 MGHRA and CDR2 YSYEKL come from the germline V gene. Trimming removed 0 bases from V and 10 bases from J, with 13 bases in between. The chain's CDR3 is CASSQDGGGSEQFF. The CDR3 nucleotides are TGCGCCAGCAGCCAAGATGGAGGGGGCAGCGAGCAGTTCTTC.

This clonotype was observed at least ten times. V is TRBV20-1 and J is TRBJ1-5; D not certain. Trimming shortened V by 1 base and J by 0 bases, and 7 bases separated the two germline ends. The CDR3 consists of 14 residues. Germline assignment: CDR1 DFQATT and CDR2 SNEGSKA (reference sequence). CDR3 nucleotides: TGCAGTGCTAGAGCGGCGCATAGCAATCAGCCCCAGCATTTT. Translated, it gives CSARAAHSNQPQHF.

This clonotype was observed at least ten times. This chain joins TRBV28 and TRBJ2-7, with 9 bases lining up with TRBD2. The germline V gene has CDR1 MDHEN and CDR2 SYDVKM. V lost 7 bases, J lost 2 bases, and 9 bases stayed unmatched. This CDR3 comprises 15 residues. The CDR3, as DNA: TGTGCCAGCAATAAATTCGGCGGGGGGGCCTACGAGCAGTACTTC. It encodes CASNKFGGGAYEQYF. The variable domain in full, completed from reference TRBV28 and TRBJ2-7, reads DVKVTQSSRYLVKRTGEKVFLECVQDMDHENMFWYRQDPGLGLRLIYFSYDVKMKEKGDIPEGYSVSREKKERFSLILESASTNQTSMYLCASNKFGGGAYEQYFGPGTRLTVT.

The CDR3 region is CASSYGGLSSSYEQYF. CDR3 DNA: TGCGCCAGCAGCTACGGGGGCCTTTCCAGCTCCTACGAGCAGTACTTC. The chain employs TRBV5-1 and TRBJ2-7; D is perhaps TRBD1 or TRBD2 (6 bases each). Germline assignment: CDR1 SGHRS and CDR2 YFSETQ. The CDR3 has 16 residues. Trimming pared 3 bases from V and 0 bases from J, leaving 16 bases between.

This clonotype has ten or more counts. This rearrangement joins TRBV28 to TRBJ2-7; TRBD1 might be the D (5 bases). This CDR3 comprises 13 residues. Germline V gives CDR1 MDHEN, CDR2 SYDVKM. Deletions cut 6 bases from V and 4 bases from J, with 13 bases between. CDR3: CASSLRVPYEQYF. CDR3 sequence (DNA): TGTGCCAGCAGCCTCAGGGTTCCGTACGAGCAGTACTTC.

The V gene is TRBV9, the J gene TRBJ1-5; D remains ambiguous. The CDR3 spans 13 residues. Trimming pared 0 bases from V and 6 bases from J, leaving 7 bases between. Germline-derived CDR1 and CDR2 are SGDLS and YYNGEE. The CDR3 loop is CASSVGGVQPQHF. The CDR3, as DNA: TGTGCCAGCAGCGTAGGTGGGGTTCAGCCCCAGCATTTT.

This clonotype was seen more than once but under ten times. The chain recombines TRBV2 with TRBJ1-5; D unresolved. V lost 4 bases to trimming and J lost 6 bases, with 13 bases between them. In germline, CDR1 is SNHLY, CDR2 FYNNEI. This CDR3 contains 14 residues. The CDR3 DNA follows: TGTGCCAGCAGTGGGTACGGGGTAGGTCAGCCCCAGCATTTT. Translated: CASSGYGVGQPQHF. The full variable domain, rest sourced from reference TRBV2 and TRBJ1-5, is EPEVTQTPSHQVTQMGQEVILRCVPISNHLYFYWYRQILGQKVEFLVSFYNNEISEKSEIFDDQFSVERPDGSNFTLKIRSTKLEDSAMYFCASSGYGVGQPQHFGDGTRLSIL.

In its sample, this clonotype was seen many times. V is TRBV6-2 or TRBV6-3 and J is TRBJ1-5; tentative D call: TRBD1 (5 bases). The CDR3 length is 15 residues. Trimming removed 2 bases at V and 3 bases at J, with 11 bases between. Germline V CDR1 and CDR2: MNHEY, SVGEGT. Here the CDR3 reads CASSYGDLINQPQHF. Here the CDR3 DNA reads TGTGCCAGCAGTTACGGGGACCTGATCAATCAGCCCCAGCATTTT.

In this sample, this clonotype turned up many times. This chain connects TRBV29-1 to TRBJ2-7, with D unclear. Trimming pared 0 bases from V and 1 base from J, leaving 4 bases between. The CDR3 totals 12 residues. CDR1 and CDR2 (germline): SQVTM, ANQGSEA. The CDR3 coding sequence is TGCAGCGTTGAAGAACCATCCTACGAGCAGTACTTC. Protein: CSVEEPSYEQYF.

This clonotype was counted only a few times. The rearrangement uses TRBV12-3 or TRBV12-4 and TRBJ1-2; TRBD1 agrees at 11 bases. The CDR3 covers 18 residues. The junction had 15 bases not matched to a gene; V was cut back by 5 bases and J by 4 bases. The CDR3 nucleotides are TGTGCCAGCAGTACTAGTCCCGGGACAGGGGGATCTTCCTATGGCTACACCTTC. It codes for CASSTSPGTGGSSYGYTF.